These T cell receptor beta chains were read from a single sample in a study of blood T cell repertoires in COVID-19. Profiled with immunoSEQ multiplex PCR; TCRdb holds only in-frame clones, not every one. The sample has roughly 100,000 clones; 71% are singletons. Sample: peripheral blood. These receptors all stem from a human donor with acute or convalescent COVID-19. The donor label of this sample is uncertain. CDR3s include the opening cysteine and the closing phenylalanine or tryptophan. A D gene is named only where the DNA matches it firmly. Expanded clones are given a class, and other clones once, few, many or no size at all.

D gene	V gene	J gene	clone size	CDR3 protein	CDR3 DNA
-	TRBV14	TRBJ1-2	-	CASSQGRPGYNGYTF	TGTGCCAGCAGCCAAGGCAGACCGGGGTACAATGGCTACACCTTC
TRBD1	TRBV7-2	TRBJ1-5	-	CASSSRTGGQPQHF	TGTGCCAGCAGCTCTCGGACAGGAGGGCAGCCCCAGCATTTT
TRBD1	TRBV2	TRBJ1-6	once	CASSRTGFVDSPLHF	TGTGCCAGCAGTCGGACAGGGTTCGTGGATTCACCCCTCCACTTT
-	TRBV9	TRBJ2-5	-	CASSVEGRGVRETQYF	TGTGCCAGCAGCGTAGAAGGCAGGGGGGTCCGGGAGACCCAGTACTTC
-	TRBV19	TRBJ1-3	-	CASRGQGRENTIYF	TGTGCCAGTAGGGGGCAAGGGAGGGAAAACACCATATATTTT
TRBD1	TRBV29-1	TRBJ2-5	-	CSVEGQGGKQTQYF	TGCAGCGTTGAAGGACAGGGGGGAAAGCAGACCCAGTACTTC
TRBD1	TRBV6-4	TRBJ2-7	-	CASSDYGQGAGSYEQYF	TGTGCCAGCAGTGACTACGGACAGGGTGCGGGGTCCTACGAGCAGTACTTC
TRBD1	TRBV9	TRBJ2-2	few	CASSVSGTGLTGELFF	TGTGCCAGCAGCGTCTCCGGGACAGGGCTCACCGGGGAGCTGTTTTTT
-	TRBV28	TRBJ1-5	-	CASSLGSEGPNQPQHF	TGTGCCAGCAGTTTGGGGTCGGAGGGGCCCAATCAGCCCCAGCATTTT
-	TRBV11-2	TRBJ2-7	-	CASSSVKRELYEQYF	TGTGCCAGCAGCTCGGTTAAGAGGGAACTGTACGAGCAGTACTTC
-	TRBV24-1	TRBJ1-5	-	CATSDVWEGPQHF	TGTGCCACCAGTGATGTCTGGGAGGGACCCCAGCATTTT
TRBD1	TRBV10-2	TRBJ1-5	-	CASSGGQGNQPQHF	TGCGCCAGCAGCGGGGGACAGGGAAATCAGCCCCAGCATTTT
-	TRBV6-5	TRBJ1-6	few	CASRKAGGGRSPLHF	TGTGCCAGCAGAAAGGCGGGGGGGGGTCGGTCACCCCTCCACTTT
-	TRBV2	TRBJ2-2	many	CASSAVGTNTGELFF	TGTGCCAGCAGTGCGGTTGGTACGAACACCGGGGAGCTGTTTTTT
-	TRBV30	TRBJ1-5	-	CAWGLQGGQPQHF	TGTGCCTGGGGATTACAGGGCGGTCAGCCCCAGCATTTT
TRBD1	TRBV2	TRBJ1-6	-	CASSEWTGGGSPLHF	TGTGCCAGCAGTGAATGGACAGGGGGGGGATCACCCCTCCACTTT
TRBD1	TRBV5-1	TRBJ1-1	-	CASRAGTGEAFF	TGCGCCAGCAGGGCCGGGACAGGTGAAGCTTTCTTT
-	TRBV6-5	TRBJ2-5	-	CASTQGHRAGTQYF	TGTGCCAGCACCCAAGGGCACAGGGCAGGGACCCAGTACTTC
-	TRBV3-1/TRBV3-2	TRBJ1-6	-	CASSPTYRDSPLHF	TGTGCCAGCAGCCCGACTTACAGGGATTCACCCCTCCACTTT
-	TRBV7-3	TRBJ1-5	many	CASSLWGNSNQPQHF	TGTGCCAGCAGCTTATGGGGCAATAGCAATCAGCCCCAGCATTTT
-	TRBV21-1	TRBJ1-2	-	CASNGGNDYGYTF	TGTGCCAGCAACGGGGGGAATGACTATGGCTACACCTTC
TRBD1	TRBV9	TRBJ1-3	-	CASSQRQGGGNTIYF	TGTGCCAGCAGCCAACGTCAGGGGGGAGGAAACACCATATATTTT
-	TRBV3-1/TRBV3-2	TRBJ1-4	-	CASSQDQRTVRFDNEKLFF	TGTGCCAGCAGCCAAGACCAGAGGACAGTACGATTTGATAATGAAAAACTGTTTTTT
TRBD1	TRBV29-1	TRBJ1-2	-	CSVERGGQGTGYTF	TGCAGCGTTGAGAGGGGGGGACAGGGGACCGGCTACACCTTC
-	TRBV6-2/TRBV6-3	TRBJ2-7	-	CASSATGSKSYEQYF	TGTGCCAGCAGTGCAACAGGGTCTAAGTCCTACGAGCAGTACTTC
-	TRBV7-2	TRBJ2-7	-	CASSLPPLGPVYEQYF	TGTGCCAGCAGCTTACCTCCATTGGGCCCGGTATACGAGCAGTACTTC
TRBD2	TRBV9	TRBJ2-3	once	CASSVGWSTGGLGTQYF	TGTGCCAGCAGCGTAGGGTGGAGCACGGGGGGTTTAGGTACGCAGTATTTT
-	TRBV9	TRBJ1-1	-	CASSAQGERTEAFF	TGTGCCAGCAGCGCCCAAGGGGAACGGACTGAAGCTTTCTTT
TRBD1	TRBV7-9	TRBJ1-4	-	CASRSQGGDEKLFF	TGTGCCAGCAGGTCACAGGGGGGCGATGAAAAACTGTTTTTT
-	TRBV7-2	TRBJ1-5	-	CASSLGYNQPQHF	TGTGCCAGCAGCTTAGGTTACAATCAGCCCCAGCATTTT
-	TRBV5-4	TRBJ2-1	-	CASSPDTLMNEQFF	TGTGCCAGCAGCCCGGACACCTTAATGAATGAGCAGTTCTTC
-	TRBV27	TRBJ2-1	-	CASRTWLVVNEQFF	TGTGCCAGCAGGACATGGCTGGTAGTCAATGAGCAGTTCTTC
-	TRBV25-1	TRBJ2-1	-	CASSETSAARHEQFF	TGTGCCAGCAGTGAAACTTCGGCTGCTAGGCATGAGCAGTTCTTC
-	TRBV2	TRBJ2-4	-	CASRRDTGAKNIQYF	TGTGCCAGCAGGAGGGACACCGGAGCCAAAAACATTCAGTACTTC
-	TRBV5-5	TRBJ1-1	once	CASSPRRGENTEAFF	TGTGCCAGCAGCCCTAGGAGAGGCGAGAACACTGAAGCTTTCTTT
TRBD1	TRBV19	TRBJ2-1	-	CASSPRGLPNEQFF	TGTGCCAGTAGTCCCAGGGGGCTCCCCAATGAGCAGTTCTTC
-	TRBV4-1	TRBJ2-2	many	CASSQDPRSEVTGELFF	TGCGCCAGCAGCCAAGACCCAAGATCTGAGGTAACCGGGGAGCTGTTTTTT
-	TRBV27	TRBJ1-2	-	CASSYAGIGGYTF	TGTGCCAGCAGTTATGCGGGAATAGGAGGCTACACCTTC
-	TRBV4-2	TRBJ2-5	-	CASSLSTEETQYF	TGTGCCAGCAGCCTCTCAACCGAGGAGACCCAGTACTTC
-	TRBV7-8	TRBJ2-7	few	CASSLGRFSYEQYF	TGTGCCAGCAGCTTAGGGCGGTTCTCCTACGAGCAGTACTTC
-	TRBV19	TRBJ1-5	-	CASSMRGGATLYSNQPQHF	TGTGCCAGTAGTATGCGGGGGGGGGCCACACTTTATAGCAATCAGCCCCAGCATTTT
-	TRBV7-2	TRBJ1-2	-	CASSLVSPGGGYTF	TGTGCCAGCAGCTTAGTCTCCCCGGGTGGTGGCTACACCTTC
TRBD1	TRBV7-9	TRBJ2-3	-	CASSPRDSPDTQYF	TGTGCCAGCAGCCCGAGGGACAGTCCGGATACGCAGTATTTT
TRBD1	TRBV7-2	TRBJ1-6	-	CASSLVRGQGAFYNSPLHF	TGTGCCAGCAGCTTAGTGAGAGGGCAGGGGGCATTCTATAATTCACCCCTCCACTTT
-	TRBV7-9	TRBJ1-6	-	CASSLKQSNNSPLHF	TGTGCCAGCAGCTTGAAACAGAGCAATAATTCACCCCTCCACTTT
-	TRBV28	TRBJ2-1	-	CASSLPPHSSSYNEQFF	TGTGCCAGCAGTTTACCCCCCCACAGCAGCTCCTACAATGAGCAGTTCTTC
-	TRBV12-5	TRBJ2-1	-	CASGLVHPDSPYNEQFF	TGTGCTAGTGGTTTGGTACATCCGGACAGCCCATACAATGAGCAGTTCTTC
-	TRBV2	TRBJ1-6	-	CASTIRGDGNSPLHF	TGTGCCAGCACTATTCGCGGGGACGGTAATTCACCCCTCCACTTT
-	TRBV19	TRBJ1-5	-	CASNQGSGNQPQHF	TGTGCCAGTAACCAGGGTTCCGGCAATCAGCCCCAGCATTTT
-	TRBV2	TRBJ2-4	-	CASRDPGQSNIQYF	TGTGCCAGCAGAGATCCGGGACAATCAAACATTCAGTACTTC
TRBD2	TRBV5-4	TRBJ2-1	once	CAITPGLLAGYNEQFF	TGTGCCATCACGCCGGGTTTACTAGCGGGGTACAATGAGCAGTTCTTC
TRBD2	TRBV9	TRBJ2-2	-	CASSRGVNTGELFF	TGTGCCAGCTCACGGGGGGTCAACACCGGGGAGCTGTTTTTT
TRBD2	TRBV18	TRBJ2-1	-	CASSPTGGQVNEQFF	TGTGCCAGCTCACCAACGGGGGGGCAGGTCAATGAGCAGTTCTTC
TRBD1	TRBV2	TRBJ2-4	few	CASSDRGRQGNIQYF	TGTGCCAGCAGCGACAGGGGACGTCAAGGAAACATTCAGTACTTC